The rows below give T cell receptor beta chains drawn from one sample of a study of blood T cell repertoires in COVID-19. TCRdb keeps only in-frame clones here, not all; method: immunoSEQ multiplex PCR. The sample includes about 160,000 clones, roughly 80% seen only once; the top ten take more than 2%. The sample was peripheral blood. These receptors came from a man in his sixties or seventies with acute or convalescent COVID-19. CDR3s include the opening cysteine and the closing phenylalanine or tryptophan. D genes are given only for firm matches. Some rows mark clone size as missing; the rest say once, few, many or name a class of expanded clone.

TRBV19	TRBJ2-1	TRBD2	.	TGTGCCAGTAGTCCTCGACTAGCGGGGGCCTATGAGCAGTTCTTC	CASSPRLAGAYEQFF
TRBV24-1	TRBJ2-3	.	once	TGTGCCACCAGTGATTTTGCTAGCAGCAGCACAGATACGCAGTATTTT	CATSDFASSSTDTQYF
TRBV19	TRBJ2-2	TRBD1	.	TGTGCCAGTAGTCCGGACAGGGTCACCGGGGAGCTGTTTTTT	CASSPDRVTGELFF
TRBV6-6	TRBJ1-5	.	.	TGTGCCAGCAGTTACTCGTCAAGGGGGTCTCAGCCCCAGCATTTT	CASSYSSRGSQPQHF
TRBV6-5	TRBJ2-1	.	.	TGTGCCAGCACCTCGCCGGCGGGCTCCTACAATGAGCAGTTCTTC	CASTSPAGSYNEQFF
TRBV6-4	TRBJ2-5	TRBD1	.	TGTGCCAGCAGTCCTCAACGGGGGACAGGGATGTACCAAGAGACCCAGTACTTC	CASSPQRGTGMYQETQYF
TRBV18	TRBJ2-3	TRBD2	.	TGTGCCAGCTCACCTCCGACTAGCGGGTTCACAGATACGCAGTATTTT	CASSPPTSGFTDTQYF
TRBV9	TRBJ1-5	.	.	TGTGCCAGCAGCGTAGTCCCAGGGGGCAATCAGCCCCAGCATTTT	CASSVVPGGNQPQHF
TRBV7-3	TRBJ2-5	TRBD1	.	TGTGCCAGCAGCCCAGGGGGCTACCAAGAGACCCAGTACTTC	CASSPGGYQETQYF
TRBV20-1	TRBJ1-5	.	once	TGCAGTGCTAGTGCGGGGTCCCAGCCCCAGCATTTT	CSASAGSQPQHF
TRBV5-1	TRBJ1-3	.	.	TGCGCCAGCAGCTTGGGACAGCCTGGAAACACCATATATTTT	CASSLGQPGNTIYF
TRBV7-9	TRBJ1-1	TRBD1	few	TGTGCCAGCAGCCTCAGGGGGCAGGTGGCTGAAGCTTTCTTT	CASSLRGQVAEAFF
TRBV4-1	TRBJ2-6	TRBD2	.	TGCGCCAGCAGCCTTACTAGCGGGCGCTCTGGGGCCAACGTCCTGACTTTC	CASSLTSGRSGANVLTF
TRBV4-2	TRBJ2-7	TRBD2	.	TGTGCCAGCAGCCAAGGACTAGCGGGAGGAACCTTATTCTCCTACGAGCAGTACTTC	CASSQGLAGGTLFSYEQYF
TRBV5-1	TRBJ2-1	.	.	TGCGCCAGCAGCTCTACCGGGACAAGCCCCAATGAGCAGTTCTTC	CASSSTGTSPNEQFF
TRBV14	TRBJ1-5	TRBD1	.	TGTGCCAGCAGCCAAGAACCTTTTCGTCAGGGGGCGAACAATCAGCCCCAGCATTTT	CASSQEPFRQGANNQPQHF
TRBV4-1	TRBJ1-2	.	many	TGCGCCAGCAGCCAAGGGCGGGCCCGGGGGGTTAACTATGGCTACACCTTC	CASSQGRARGVNYGYTF
TRBV3-1/TRBV3-2	TRBJ2-1	.	.	TGTGCCAGCAGCCAACAGGCCAGCTCCTACAATGAGCAGTTCTTC	CASSQQASSYNEQFF
TRBV19	TRBJ2-5	TRBD1	.	TGTGCCAGTAGTACCAGTGACAGGGGGCGAATGGAGACCCAGTACTTC	CASSTSDRGRMETQYF
TRBV9	TRBJ2-3	TRBD2	.	TGTGCCAGCAGCCTTCGGGACGGGACTAGCGGGAGGACAGATACGCAGTATTTT	CASSLRDGTSGRTDTQYF
TRBV18	TRBJ1-5	TRBD1	.	TGTGCCAGCTCACTTGGGGGACAGAGCAATCAGCCCCAGCATTTT	CASSLGGQSNQPQHF
TRBV9	TRBJ1-6	.	.	TGTGCCAGCAGCGGAATCTCAGGCTATAATTCACCCCTCCACTTT	CASSGISGYNSPLHF
TRBV10-2	TRBJ2-7	TRBD2	.	TGCGCCAGCAGTCCGACTAGCGGGAAGTACGAGCAGTACTTC	CASSPTSGKYEQYF
TRBV28	TRBJ1-2	TRBD1	once	TGTGCCAGCAGTTTGGACAGGGCCCCCTATGGCTACACCTTC	CASSLDRAPYGYTF
TRBV6-5	TRBJ2-7	TRBD1	.	TGTGCCAGCAGAGAGACAGGGTCCCACGAGCAGTACTTC	CASRETGSHEQYF
TRBV3-1/TRBV3-2	TRBJ1-6	.	.	TGTGCCAGCAGCCGGGGACCCCAGACAGGAAGGAATTCACCCCTCCACTTT	CASSRGPQTGRNSPLHF
TRBV3-1/TRBV3-2	TRBJ2-7	TRBD1	.	TGTGCCAGCAGCGCACGGACAGGTGGAGGCGAGCAGTACTTC	CASSARTGGGEQYF
TRBV18	TRBJ1-4	.	.	TGTGCCAGCTCACCGGCCCGGGTTGGCCTCGAAAAACTGTTTTTT	CASSPARVGLEKLFF
TRBV7-9	TRBJ2-5	TRBD2	.	TGTGCCAGCACTGACGTTGGCGGGGGGATCCAAGAGACCCAGTACTTC	CASTDVGGGIQETQYF
TRBV15	TRBJ2-7	.	.	TGTGCCACCAGCAGAGAGGGAGCAGGGGCGTCCTACGAGCAGTACTTC	CATSREGAGASYEQYF
TRBV7-2	TRBJ2-4	.	.	TGTGCCAGCAGCTTTGATCCCTCCAGGGAAAACATTCAGTACTTC	CASSFDPSRENIQYF
TRBV28	TRBJ2-7	.	.	TGTGCCAGCATATTAGGCCAGGGGCCCTACGAGCAGTACTTC	CASILGQGPYEQYF
TRBV6-1	TRBJ2-1	.	.	TGTGCCAGCAGTGATTTGCGAGCACACAATGAGCAGTTCTTC	CASSDLRAHNEQFF
TRBV11-3	TRBJ2-1	.	.	TGTGCCAGCAGCCCCGGGGTGGCGGGTCAACCCTACAATGAGCAGTTCTTC	CASSPGVAGQPYNEQFF
TRBV19	TRBJ1-6	.	once	TGTGCCAGTAGTATTCGGATGAGGGATTCACCCCTCCACTTT	CASSIRMRDSPLHF
TRBV27	TRBJ2-5	.	.	TGTGCCAGCAGTTTTAGCGGCCCAGAGACCCAGTACTTC	CASSFSGPETQYF
TRBV2	TRBJ2-3	TRBD1	.	TGTGCCAGCGGCCAAGGGACAGGGGGCGCTGATACGCAGTATTTT	CASGQGTGGADTQYF
TRBV2	TRBJ1-2	.	.	TGTGCCAGCAGCGAAACAGGGAGCTATGGCTACACCTTC	CASSETGSYGYTF
TRBV19	TRBJ2-1	TRBD2	.	TGTGCCAGTAATCCAGCGGGGGGGAGGAATGAGCAGTTCTTC	CASNPAGGRNEQFF
TRBV19	TRBJ1-5	.	.	TGTGCCAGTAGTACAACCGGGTCCCACGTAAATCAGCCCCAGCATTTT	CASSTTGSHVNQPQHF
TRBV27	TRBJ1-5	TRBD1	once	TGTGCCAGCAGTTTATCGGTCGGGACAGGGCGGAGTCAGCCCCAGCATTTT	CASSLSVGTGRSQPQHF
TRBV10-3	TRBJ2-3	.	.	TGTGCCATCAGAAACGGGGGATCTAGCACAGATACGCAGTATTTT	CAIRNGGSSTDTQYF
TRBV28	TRBJ2-7	TRBD2	.	TGTGCCAGCAGTCCACTAGCGGGGTACTCCTACGAGCAGTACTTC	CASSPLAGYSYEQYF
TRBV24-1	TRBJ1-3	TRBD1	.	TGTGCCACCAGGGGGGTAAGACAGGGCTTCGTCGTTACCGGAAACACCATATATTTT	CATRGVRQGFVVTGNTIYF
TRBV29-1	TRBJ1-6	TRBD1	.	TGCAGCGTTGAAGGGACAGGGGGAGTAGATAATTCACCCCTCCACTTT	CSVEGTGGVDNSPLHF
TRBV30	TRBJ2-7	TRBD2	.	TGTGCCTGTAGGACTAGCGGGGGGGCATACGAGCAGTACTTC	CACRTSGGAYEQYF
TRBV7-2	TRBJ2-7	TRBD1	once	TGTGCCAGCAGCTTAGGAGGGACAGGGGGCTCAGGCGTGCAGTACTTC	CASSLGGTGGSGVQYF
TRBV28	TRBJ2-3	.	.	TGTGCCAGCTTGGGAGGTCCCGTCAGAGATACGCAGTATTTT	CASLGGPVRDTQYF
TRBV5-1	TRBJ1-2	.	once	TGCGCCAGCAGCTTGTCGGGAGGTGACTATGGCTACACCTTC	CASSLSGGDYGYTF
TRBV3-1/TRBV3-2	TRBJ2-5	.	.	TGTGCCAGCAGCCGCTCCCAGAGCGGGTCCCAGTACTTC	CASSRSQSGSQYF
TRBV3-1/TRBV3-2	TRBJ1-6	.	.	TGTGCCAGCAGCCAAGTGGCAGGGTCGCCCAGATCCCTAGATTCACCCCTCCACTTT	CASSQVAGSPRSLDSPLHF
TRBV5-1	TRBJ1-4	.	.	TGCGCCAGCACCATGCGGGGGGGATTGAGTAATGAAAAACTGTTTTTT	CASTMRGGLSNEKLFF
TRBV7-8	TRBJ1-5	.	.	TGTGCCAGCAGCTTATTACAGGGAGTTGCGGTAAATCAGCCCCAGCATTTT	CASSLLQGVAVNQPQHF
TRBV6-1	TRBJ1-2	.	few	TGTGCCAGCAGTGAAGTGGGGGCGCGGGGCTACACCTTC	CASSEVGARGYTF
TRBV4-1	TRBJ1-2	TRBD1	.	TGCGCCAGCAGCCAAGATGGACAGGGCGATTTAGGTGGCTACACCTTC	CASSQDGQGDLGGYTF